A few counts support the clone carrying this T cell receptor beta chain. The record originates from a study of neurological immune-mediated disorders. TCRdb analysed the 5' RACE reads with MiXCR anew, one entry per CDR3 protein. The sample gives under 70,000 distinct CDR3 sequences, 3.5% of which show up once; approximately 3.1% is in the top ten. Germline CDR1 SGHKS, CDR2 YYEKEE (reference sequence). This CDR3 contains 14 residues. V lost 1 base and J 1 base, leaving 8 bases between the germline ends. This receptor was identified in a woman in her 30s with multiple sclerosis. Sequencing used PBMCs. The J gene is TRBJ2-5, the V gene TRBV5-5; D not certain. CDR3 loop: CASSLPQTQETQYF. As DNA, the CDR3 is TGTGCCAGCAGCTTGCCCCAGACCCAAGAGACCCAGTACTTC.